What follows are 3 T cell receptor beta chains derived from one specimen sequenced in a study of T cells of healthy individuals. TCRdb re-analysed the 5' RACE reads in MiXCR, keeping a single row per CDR3 protein. The sample lists about 60,000 distinct CDR3 sequences; about 17% were seen once. Receptors originate from a human donor in good health.

The chain joins TRBV28 to TRBJ1-4; a weak D match, TRBD1 (6 bases). The CDR3 is 17 amino acids. CDR1 is MDHEN and CDR2 is SYDVKM in the germline V gene. Between the trimmed V and J ends, which lost 3 bases and 8 bases, there was a span of 22 bases. CDR3 in DNA: TGTGCCAGCAGTTTCCTTGATCCCCAGGGGTTAGGCGAAAAACTGTTTTTT. Its protein product is CASSFLDPQGLGEKLFF.

At least ten counts were recorded for this clonotype. V gene TRBV6-2 or TRBV6-3 combines with J gene TRBJ2-2, with a possible D match to TRBD1 (6 bases). Trimming removed 6 bases from V and 3 bases from J, with 14 bases in between. The germline CDR1 and CDR2 sequences are MNHEY and SVGEGT. The CDR3 extends over 15 amino acids. CDR3 in amino acids: CASRLPGQDTGELFF. The CDR3 DNA is TGTGCCAGCAGACTCCCGGGACAAGACACCGGGGAGCTGTTTTTT.

The chain carries TRBV10-1 and TRBJ2-1; perhaps TRBD2 as D (6 bases). V lost 0 bases and J lost 10, with 10 bases in between. The length of the CDR3 is 13 residues. Per the germline V gene, CDR1 is WNHNN and CDR2 is SYGVQD (reference sequence). The CDR3 coding sequence is TGCGCCAGCAGTGAGTCCGGGACTGGAGAGCAGTTCTTC. Its translation: CASSESGTGEQFF.